This T cell receptor (beta chain) derives from a study of T cells after yellow fever vaccination. Note on this clonotype: Its antigen is still unknown.

Broader study findings: On re-exposure, the response was weaker but peaked faster, at day 5 versus 15. There was a possibility that FACS-sorted repertoires contained abundant clonotypes contaminating from the bulk population.

TCRdb reprocessed the 5' RACE reads via MiXCR and lists one record per CDR3 protein. Here the sample spans some 550,000 distinct CDR3 sequences, about a fifth being singletons. The TCR sequence derives from a man aged 30 to 45 who received the YFV17D yellow fever vaccine. The material sequenced was PBMCs, taken 15 days after the yellow fever booster vaccination.

This CDR3 is CASSLPAGGPNEQYF. As DNA, the CDR3 is TGTGCCAGCAGCCTCCCAGCGGGAGGGCCAAACGAGCAGTACTTC. The chain joins TRBV3-1 to TRBJ2-7; 10 nucleotides line up with TRBD2. Germline values: CDR1 LGHDT, CDR2 YNNKEL (reference sequence). The CDR3 extends over 15 amino acids. Trimming at V came to 4 bases and at J to 5 bases, leaving 8 bases not matched to a gene.